This T cell receptor (beta chain) was sequenced during a study of tumor and adjacent non-tumor tissue in lung cancer listed by TCRdb under 2018. As for the study more broadly: By cancer type, the cohort comprised approximately 12 adenocarcinoma patients, a couple of squamous cell carcinoma patients and 1 small cell lung cancer patient. Ages among the 15 or so patients ranged from about 30 to 76 years, there were about ten men and 5 women, and disease was at TNM stage I to III. A total of around 130,000,000 productive TCRbeta reads were generated by sequencing, corresponding to an average of about 4.17 million reads per sample. Bulk TCRbeta repertoires were compared between lung tumor tissue and matched distant non-tumor lung tissue obtained from 15 lung cancer patients. Under 35 paired specimens, one tumor and one normal lung sample per patient, were profiled by TCRbeta CDR3 sequencing. On the study overall, not on this receptor specifically: Neither the sequencing platform nor unique molecular identifiers are mentioned in the methods. Significantly higher TCR diversity (inverse Simpson) was observed in tumor tissue than in normal lung tissue (roughly 390 vs 170, P = 0.0075, Mann-Whitney U test). A significantly larger cumulative share of the repertoire was made up by the top 100 clones in normal lung than in tumor tissue. Because peripheral blood was not sequenced, the blood TCRbeta repertoires of the lung cancer patients in the study went unexamined. TCR diversity was significantly higher in younger patients, and greater tumor TCR diversity was associated with shorter overall survival and shorter disease-free survival. The cohort had only about 14 patients, and the authors noted that larger samples and more detailed clinical data are needed.

CDR1 and CDR2 are drawn from the germline V gene: LGHNA, YNFKEQ. Reading from cysteine to phenylalanine, the CDR3 counts 16 amino acids. Of the read, only the CDR3 DNA is kept; its 48 bases are in frame from base 1. RNA was isolated from bulk unsorted tissue, and RNA quality was assessed with a NanoDrop ND-1000 and an Agilent 2100. The normal lung samples consisted of distant non-tumor tissue collected more than 3 cm from the tumor edge. All donors had newly diagnosed lung cancer, had not received prior chemotherapy, and were admitted for thoracic surgery in China between August and November 2014. Patients with previous radiotherapy or chemotherapy, or with another concurrent cancer, were excluded from the study. Surgical tissue pieces of about 1-2.1 cm3 were preserved in RNAlater solution and were kept at -80 degrees C until use. Libraries were built with multiplex PCR. Sequencing relied on an Illumina HiSeq 2500. TCRbeta libraries were built by three rounds of nested PCR using primers (Table S4), following protocols modified from ARM-PCR. Before sequencing, PCR products in the 200-500 bp range were cut out of the gel and cleaned up using the QIAquick gel extraction kit. The source study handled its data this way. Reads were cleaned using Trimmomatic, were merged into complete CDR3 sequences using FLASH, and were assigned to V(D)J germline segments using MiTCR. Clonal diversity was calculated as the inverse Simpson's index using VDJtools. A read counted as productive if the sequence was in-frame and lacked a premature stop codon. The public reads were quality trimmed at Q25 with fastp and then assembled into clones with MiXCR by TCRdb, keeping productive beta chains. Duplicate CDR3 protein sequences are folded into a single record with the most common DNA and genes. The V and J calls here are based on TCRdb, not the publication. This sample holds fewer than 75,000 distinct CDR3 sequences; 76% were observed only once. The ten most abundant clones make up more than 40% of the sample.

In regard to this clonotype: The target of this receptor is not known. Relative to the germline gene, one junction end is altered; a read error may explain this.

The chain joins TRBV4-2 to TRBJ2-7; 8 central nucleotides agree with TRBD2. The specimen sequenced was distant non-tumor lung tissue. The clonotype comes from a man between 60 and 75 years old with non-small cell lung cancer. In nucleotide form, the sequence is TGTACCAGCAGCCAAGCTCGGAGTAGCGGGACTTACGAGCAGTACTTC. Protein translation: CTSSQARSSGTYEQYF.